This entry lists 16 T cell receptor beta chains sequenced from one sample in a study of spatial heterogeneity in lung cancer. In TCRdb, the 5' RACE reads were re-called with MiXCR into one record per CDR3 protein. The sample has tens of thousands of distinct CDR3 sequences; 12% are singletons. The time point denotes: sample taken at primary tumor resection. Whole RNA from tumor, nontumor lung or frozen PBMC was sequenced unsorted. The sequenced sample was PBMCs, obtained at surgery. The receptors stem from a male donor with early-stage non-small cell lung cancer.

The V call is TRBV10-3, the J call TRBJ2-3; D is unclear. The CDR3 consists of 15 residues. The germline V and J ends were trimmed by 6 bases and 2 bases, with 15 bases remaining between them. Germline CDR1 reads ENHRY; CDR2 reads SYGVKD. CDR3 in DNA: TGTGCCATCAGAAGAGAAACGACAACCACAGATACGCAGTATTTT. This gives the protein CAIRRETTTTDTQYF.

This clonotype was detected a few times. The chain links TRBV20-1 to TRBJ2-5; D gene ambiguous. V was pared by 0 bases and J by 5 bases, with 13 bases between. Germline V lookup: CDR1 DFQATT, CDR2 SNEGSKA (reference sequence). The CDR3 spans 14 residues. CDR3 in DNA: TGCAGTGCTAGAGATGGCAGCAAAATCGAGACCCAGTACTTC. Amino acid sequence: CSARDGSKIETQYF.

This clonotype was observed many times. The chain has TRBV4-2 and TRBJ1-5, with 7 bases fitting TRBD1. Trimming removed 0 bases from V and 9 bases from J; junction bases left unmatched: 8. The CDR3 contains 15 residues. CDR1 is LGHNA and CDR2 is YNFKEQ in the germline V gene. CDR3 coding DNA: TGTGCCAGCAGCCAAGAGCTGACAGGGAGATGGCCCCAGCATTTT. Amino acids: CASSQELTGRWPQHF.

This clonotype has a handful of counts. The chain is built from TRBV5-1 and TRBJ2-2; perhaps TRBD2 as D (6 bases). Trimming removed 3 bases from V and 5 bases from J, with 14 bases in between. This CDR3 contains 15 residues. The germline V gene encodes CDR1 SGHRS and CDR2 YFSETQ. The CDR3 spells CASSWTTPRTGELFF. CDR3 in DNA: TGCGCCAGCAGCTGGACTACCCCGAGGACCGGGGAGCTGTTTTTT. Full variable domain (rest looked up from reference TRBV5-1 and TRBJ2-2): KAGVTQTPRYLIKTRGQQVTLSCSPISGHRSVSWYQQTPGQGLQFLFEYFSETQRNKGNFPGRFSGRQFSNSRSEMNVSTLELGDSALYLCASSWTTPRTGELFFGEGSRLTVL.

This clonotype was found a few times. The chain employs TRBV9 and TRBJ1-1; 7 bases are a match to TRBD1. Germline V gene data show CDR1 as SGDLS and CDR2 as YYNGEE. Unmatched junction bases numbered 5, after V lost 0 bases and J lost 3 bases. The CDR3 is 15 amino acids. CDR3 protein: CASSVGGQFYTEAFF. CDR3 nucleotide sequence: TGTGCCAGCAGCGTAGGGGGACAGTTCTACACTGAAGCTTTCTTT.

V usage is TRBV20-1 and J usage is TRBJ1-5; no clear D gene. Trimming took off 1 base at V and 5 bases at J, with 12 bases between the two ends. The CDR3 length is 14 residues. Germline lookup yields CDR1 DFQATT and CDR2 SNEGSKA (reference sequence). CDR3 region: CSARGPGADQPQHF. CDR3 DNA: TGCAGTGCTAGAGGCCCGGGAGCCGATCAGCCCCAGCATTTT.

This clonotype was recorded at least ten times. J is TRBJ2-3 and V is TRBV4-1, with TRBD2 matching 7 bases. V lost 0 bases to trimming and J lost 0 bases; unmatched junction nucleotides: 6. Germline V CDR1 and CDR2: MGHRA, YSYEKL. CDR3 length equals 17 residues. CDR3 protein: CASSQDGGGASTDTQYF. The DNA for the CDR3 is TGCGCCAGCAGCCAAGATGGCGGGGGAGCTAGCACAGATACGCAGTATTTT.

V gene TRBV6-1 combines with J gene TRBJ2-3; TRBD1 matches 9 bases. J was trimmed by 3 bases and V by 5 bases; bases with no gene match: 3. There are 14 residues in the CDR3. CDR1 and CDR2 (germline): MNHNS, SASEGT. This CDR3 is CASSKTGGTDTQYF. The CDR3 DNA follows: TGTGCCAGCAGTAAGACAGGGGGGACAGATACGCAGTATTTT.

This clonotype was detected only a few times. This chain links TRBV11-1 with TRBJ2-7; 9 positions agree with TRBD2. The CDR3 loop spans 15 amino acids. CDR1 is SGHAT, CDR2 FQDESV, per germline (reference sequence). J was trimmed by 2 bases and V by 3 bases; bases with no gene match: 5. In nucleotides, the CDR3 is TGTGCCAGCAGCTTTAGCGGGAGAATTGCCTACGAGCAGTACTTC. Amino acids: CASSFSGRIAYEQYF. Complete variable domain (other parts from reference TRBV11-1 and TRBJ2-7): EAEVAQSPRYKITEKSQAVAFWCDPISGHATLYWYRQILGQGPELLVQFQDESVVDDSQLPKDRFSAERLKGVDSTLKIQPAELGDSAMYLCASSFSGRIAYEQYFGPGTRLTVT.

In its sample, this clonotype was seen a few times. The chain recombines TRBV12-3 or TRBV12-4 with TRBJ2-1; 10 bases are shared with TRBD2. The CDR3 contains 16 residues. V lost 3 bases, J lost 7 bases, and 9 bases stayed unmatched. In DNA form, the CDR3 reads TGTGCCAGCAGTTTCCTTATAGGTAGCGGGGGGAATGAGCAGTTCTTC. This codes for CASSFLIGSGGNEQFF.

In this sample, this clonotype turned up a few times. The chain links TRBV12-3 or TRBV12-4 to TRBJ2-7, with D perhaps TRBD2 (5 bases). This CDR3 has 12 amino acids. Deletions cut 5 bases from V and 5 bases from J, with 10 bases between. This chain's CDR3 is CASSHGLNEQYF. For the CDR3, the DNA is TGTGCCAGCAGTCATGGACTGAACGAGCAGTACTTC.

The CDR3 loop reads CSARELRTGGTNEQYF. The CDR3 region has the DNA TGCAGTGCTAGAGAACTACGGACAGGGGGGACCAACGAGCAGTACTTC. The chain has TRBV20-1 and TRBJ2-7, with TRBD1 matching over 10 bases. In germline, CDR1 is DFQATT, CDR2 SNEGSKA (reference sequence). After removal of 0 bases from V and 5 bases from J, the junction contained 10 bases not matched to a gene. The CDR3 has 16 residues.

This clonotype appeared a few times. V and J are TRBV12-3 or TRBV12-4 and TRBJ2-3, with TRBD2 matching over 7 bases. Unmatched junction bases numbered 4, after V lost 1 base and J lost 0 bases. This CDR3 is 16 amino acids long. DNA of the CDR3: TGTGCCAGCAGTTTAGTTGGTAGCGGGAGCACAGATACGCAGTATTTT. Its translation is CASSLVGSGSTDTQYF.

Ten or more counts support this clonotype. CDR3 nucleotides: TGTGCCATCAGAGAGAGCTCTGGAAACACCATATATTTT. It codes for CAIRESSGNTIYF. V usage is TRBV10-3 and J usage is TRBJ1-3; no firm D call. In germline, CDR1 is ENHRY, CDR2 SYGVKD. Trimming shortened V by 6 bases and J by 0 bases, and 6 bases separated the two germline ends. This CDR3 contains 13 residues.

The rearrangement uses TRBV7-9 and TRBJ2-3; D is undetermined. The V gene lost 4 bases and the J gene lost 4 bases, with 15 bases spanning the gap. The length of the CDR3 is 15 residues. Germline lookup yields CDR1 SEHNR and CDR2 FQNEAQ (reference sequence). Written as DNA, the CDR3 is TGTGCCAGCAGCTCGACGGATGCCCCGGCAGATACGCAGTATTTT. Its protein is CASSSTDAPADTQYF.

The CDR3 nucleotides read TGTGCCAGCAGTGCCGGGACAGGGGGCTTCGATGAGCAGTTCTTC. Translating it yields CASSAGTGGFDEQFF. The chain joins TRBV9 to TRBJ2-1; 12 nucleotides match TRBD1. The CDR3 is 15 residues long. The germline V gene has CDR1 SGDLS and CDR2 YYNGEE. After removal of 5 bases from V and 8 bases from J, the junction contained 8 bases not matched to a gene.